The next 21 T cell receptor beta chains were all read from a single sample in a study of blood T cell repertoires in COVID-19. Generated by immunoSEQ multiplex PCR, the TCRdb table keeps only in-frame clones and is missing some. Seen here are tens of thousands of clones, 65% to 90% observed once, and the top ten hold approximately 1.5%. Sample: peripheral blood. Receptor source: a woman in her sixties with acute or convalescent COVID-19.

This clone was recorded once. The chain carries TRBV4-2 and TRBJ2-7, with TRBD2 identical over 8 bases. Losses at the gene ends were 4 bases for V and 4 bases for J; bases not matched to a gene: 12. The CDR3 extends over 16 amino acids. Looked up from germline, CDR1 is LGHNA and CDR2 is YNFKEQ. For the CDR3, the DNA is TGTGCCAGCAGCCTACGAGCGTCCAGCGGGAGTTACGAGCAGTACTTC. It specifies CASSLRASSGSYEQYF.

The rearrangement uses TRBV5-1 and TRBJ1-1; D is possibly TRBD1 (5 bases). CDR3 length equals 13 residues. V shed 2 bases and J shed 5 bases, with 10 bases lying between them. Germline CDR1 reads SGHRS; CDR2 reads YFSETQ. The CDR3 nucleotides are TGCGCCAGCAGCTTCCCGGGGGAAACTGAAGCTTTCTTT. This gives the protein CASSFPGETEAFF.

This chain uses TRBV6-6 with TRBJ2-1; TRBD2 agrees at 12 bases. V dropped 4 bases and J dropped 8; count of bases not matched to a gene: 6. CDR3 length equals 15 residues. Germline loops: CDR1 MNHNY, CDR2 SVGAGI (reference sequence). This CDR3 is CASSSLTSGGYEQFF. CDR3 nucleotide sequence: TGTGCCAGCAGTTCCTTGACTAGCGGGGGCTATGAGCAGTTCTTC.

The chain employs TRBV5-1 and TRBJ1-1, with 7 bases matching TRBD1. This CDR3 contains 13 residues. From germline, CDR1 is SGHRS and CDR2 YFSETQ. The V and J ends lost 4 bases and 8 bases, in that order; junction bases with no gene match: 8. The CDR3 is CASSPGQYQEAFF. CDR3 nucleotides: TGCGCCAGCAGCCCGGGACAGTATCAGGAAGCTTTCTTT. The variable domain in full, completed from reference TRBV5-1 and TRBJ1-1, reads KAGVTQTPRYLIKTRGQQVTLSCSPISGHRSVSWYQQTPGQGLQFLFEYFSETQRNKGNFPGRFSGRQFSNSRSEMNVSTLELGDSALYLCASSPGQYQEAFFGQGTRLTVV.

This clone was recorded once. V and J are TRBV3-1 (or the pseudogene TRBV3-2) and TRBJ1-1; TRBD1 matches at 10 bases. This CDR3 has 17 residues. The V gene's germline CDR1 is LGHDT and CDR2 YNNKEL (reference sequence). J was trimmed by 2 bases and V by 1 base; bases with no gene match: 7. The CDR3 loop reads CASSQAPGQGINTEAFF. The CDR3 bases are TGTGCCAGCAGCCAAGCCCCGGGACAGGGGATTAACACTGAAGCTTTCTTT.

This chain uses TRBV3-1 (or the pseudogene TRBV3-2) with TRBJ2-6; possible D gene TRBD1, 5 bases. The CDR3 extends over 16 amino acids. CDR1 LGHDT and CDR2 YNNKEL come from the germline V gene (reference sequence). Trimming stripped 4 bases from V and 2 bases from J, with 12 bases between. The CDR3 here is CASSLQTVAGANVLTF. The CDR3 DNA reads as TGTGCCAGCAGCCTCCAGACAGTTGCTGGGGCCAACGTCCTGACTTTC.

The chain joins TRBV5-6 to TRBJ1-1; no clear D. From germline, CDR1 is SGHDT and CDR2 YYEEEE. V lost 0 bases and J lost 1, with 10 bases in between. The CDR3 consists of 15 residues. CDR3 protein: CASSLDPTGNTEAFF. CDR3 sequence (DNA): TGTGCCAGCAGCTTGGACCCTACGGGGAACACTGAAGCTTTCTTT. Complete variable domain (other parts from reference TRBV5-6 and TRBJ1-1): DAGVTQSPTHLIKTRGQQVTLRCSPKSGHDTVSWYQQALGQGPQFIFQYYEEEERQRGNFPDRFSGHQFPNYSSELNVNALLLGDSALYLCASSLDPTGNTEAFFGQGTRLTVV.

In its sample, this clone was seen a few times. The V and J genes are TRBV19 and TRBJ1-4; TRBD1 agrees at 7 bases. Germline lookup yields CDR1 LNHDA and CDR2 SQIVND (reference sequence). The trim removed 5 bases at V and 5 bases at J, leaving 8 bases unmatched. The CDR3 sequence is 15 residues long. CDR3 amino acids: CASSSHSGGNEKLFF. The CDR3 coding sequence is TGTGCCAGTAGTTCGCACTCAGGGGGGAATGAAAAACTGTTTTTT. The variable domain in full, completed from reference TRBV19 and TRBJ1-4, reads DGGITQSPKYLFRKEGQNVTLSCEQNLNHDAMYWYRQDPGQGLRLIYYSQIVNDFQKGDIAEGYSVSREKKESFPLTVTSAQKNPTAFYLCASSSHSGGNEKLFFGSGTQLSVL.

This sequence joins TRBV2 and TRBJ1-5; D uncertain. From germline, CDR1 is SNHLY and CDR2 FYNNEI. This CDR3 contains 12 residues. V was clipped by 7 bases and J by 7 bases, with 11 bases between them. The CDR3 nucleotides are TGTGCCAGCAAAAGAGAGGGCCAGCCCCAGCATTTT. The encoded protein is CASKREGQPQHF.

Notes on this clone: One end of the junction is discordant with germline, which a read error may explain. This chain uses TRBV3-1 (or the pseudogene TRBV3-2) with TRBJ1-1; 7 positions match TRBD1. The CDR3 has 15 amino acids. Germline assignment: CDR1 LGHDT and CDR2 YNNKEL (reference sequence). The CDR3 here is CASRQAGQMNTEAFF. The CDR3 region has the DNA TGTGCCAGCAGACAAGCGGGACAGATGAACACTGAAGCTTTCTTT.

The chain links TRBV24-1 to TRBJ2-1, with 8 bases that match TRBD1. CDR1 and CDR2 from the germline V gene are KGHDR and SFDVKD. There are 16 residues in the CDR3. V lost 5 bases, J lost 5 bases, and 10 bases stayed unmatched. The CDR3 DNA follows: TGTGCCACCAGTGCCGGGACAGGATCATTGAACAATGAGCAGTTCTTC. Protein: CATSAGTGSLNNEQFF.

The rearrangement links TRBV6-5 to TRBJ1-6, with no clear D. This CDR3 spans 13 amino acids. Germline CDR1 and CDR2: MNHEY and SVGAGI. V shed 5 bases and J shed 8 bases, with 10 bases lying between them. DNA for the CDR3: TGTGCCAGCAGTATCAGGAACGATTCACCCCTCCACTTT. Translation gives CASSIRNDSPLHF.

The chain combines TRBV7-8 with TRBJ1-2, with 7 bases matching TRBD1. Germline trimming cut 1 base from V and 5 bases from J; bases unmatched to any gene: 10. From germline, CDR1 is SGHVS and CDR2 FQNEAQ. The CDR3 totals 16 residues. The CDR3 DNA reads TGTGCCAGCAGCTTAGGGGCGGGCAGGGGGGTTTATGGCTACACCTTC. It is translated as CASSLGAGRGVYGYTF.

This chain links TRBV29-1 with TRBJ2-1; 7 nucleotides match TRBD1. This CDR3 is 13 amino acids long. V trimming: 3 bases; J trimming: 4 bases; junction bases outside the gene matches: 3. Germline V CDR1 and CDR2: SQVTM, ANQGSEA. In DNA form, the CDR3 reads TGCAGCGTTGAGTTACAGGGGTACAATGAGCAGTTCTTC. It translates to CSVELQGYNEQFF.

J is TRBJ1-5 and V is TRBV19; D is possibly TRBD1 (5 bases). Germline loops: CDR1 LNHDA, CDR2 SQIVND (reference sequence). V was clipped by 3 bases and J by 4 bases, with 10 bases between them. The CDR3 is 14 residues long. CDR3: CASSIKAGNQPQHF. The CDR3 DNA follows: TGTGCCAGTAGTATTAAGGCAGGGAATCAGCCCCAGCATTTT. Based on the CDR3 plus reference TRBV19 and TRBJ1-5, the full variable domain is DGGITQSPKYLFRKEGQNVTLSCEQNLNHDAMYWYRQDPGQGLRLIYYSQIVNDFQKGDIAEGYSVSREKKESFPLTVTSAQKNPTAFYLCASSIKAGNQPQHFGDGTRLSIL.

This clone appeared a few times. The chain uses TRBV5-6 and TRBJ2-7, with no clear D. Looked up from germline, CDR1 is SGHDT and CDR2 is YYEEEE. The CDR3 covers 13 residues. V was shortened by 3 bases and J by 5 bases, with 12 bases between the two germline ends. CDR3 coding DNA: TGTGCCAGCAGCTACCGACGGGTTCACGAGCAGTACTTC. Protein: CASSYRRVHEQYF.

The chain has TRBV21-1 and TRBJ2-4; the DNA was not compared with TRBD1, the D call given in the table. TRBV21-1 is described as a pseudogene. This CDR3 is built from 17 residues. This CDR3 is CASSKFWWGREKNIQYF. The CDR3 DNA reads TGTGCCAGCAGCAAATTTTGGTGGGGCAGGGAAAAAAACATTCAGTACTTC.

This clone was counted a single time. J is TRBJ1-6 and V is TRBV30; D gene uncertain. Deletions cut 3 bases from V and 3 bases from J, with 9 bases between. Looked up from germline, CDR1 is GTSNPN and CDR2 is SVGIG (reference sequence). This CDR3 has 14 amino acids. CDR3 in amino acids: CAWSGPSYNSPLHF. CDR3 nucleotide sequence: TGTGCCTGGAGCGGTCCTAGCTATAATTCACCCCTCCACTTT.

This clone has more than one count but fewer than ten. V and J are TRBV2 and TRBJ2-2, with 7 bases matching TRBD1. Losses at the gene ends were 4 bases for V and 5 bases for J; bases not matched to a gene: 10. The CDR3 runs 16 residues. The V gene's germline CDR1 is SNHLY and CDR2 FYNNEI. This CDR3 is CASSAQTGSVTGELFF. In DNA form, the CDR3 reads TGTGCCAGCAGTGCCCAGACAGGGTCGGTGACCGGGGAGCTGTTTTTT.

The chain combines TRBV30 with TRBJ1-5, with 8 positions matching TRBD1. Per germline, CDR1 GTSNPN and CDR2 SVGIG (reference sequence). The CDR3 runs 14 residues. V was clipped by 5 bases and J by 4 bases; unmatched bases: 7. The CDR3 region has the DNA TGTGCCTGGCAACAGGGGGGACTTAATCAGCCCCAGCATTTT. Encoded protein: CAWQQGGLNQPQHF.

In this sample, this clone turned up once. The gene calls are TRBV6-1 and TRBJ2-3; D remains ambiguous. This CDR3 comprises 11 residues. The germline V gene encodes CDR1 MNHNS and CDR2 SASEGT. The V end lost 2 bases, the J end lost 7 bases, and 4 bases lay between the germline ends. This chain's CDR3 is CASSETYTQYF. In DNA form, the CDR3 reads TGTGCCAGCAGTGAAACATATACGCAGTATTTT.